Each of the 25 T cell receptor beta chains below was sequenced from the same sample in a study of T cells in Graves' hyperthyroidism and ophthalmopathy. Amplified TCR beta CDR3 regions came from RNA transcripts. HTBI primers drove first-round RT-PCR of the TCR CDR3. TCRdb analysed the multiplex PCR reads with MiXCR anew, one entry per CDR3 protein. The sample includes around 610,000 distinct CDR3 sequences, roughly 15% of them seen just once. The source material was blood. These receptors were obtained from a middle-aged woman with Graves' ophthalmopathy.

This sequence joins TRBV20-1 and TRBJ2-2; 8 bases align to TRBD1. V lost 4 bases, J lost 5 bases, and 0 bases stayed unmatched. Germline CDR1 and CDR2: DFQATT and SNEGSKA (reference sequence). The CDR3 is made up of 12 amino acids. In DNA form, the CDR3 reads TGCAGTGCTAACAGGGGGACCGGGGAGCTGTTTTTT. Residues: CSANRGTGELFF.

This clonotype was recorded a few times. This chain links TRBV28 with TRBJ2-3, with D unresolved. V lost 5 bases to trimming and J lost 4 bases, with 10 bases between them. Per germline, CDR1 MDHEN and CDR2 SYDVKM. This CDR3 region has 13 residues. The CDR3 DNA is TGTGCCAGCAGTCCCTCCCACGCAGATACGCAGTATTTT. Amino acid sequence: CASSPSHADTQYF.

This clonotype was counted many times. The chain links TRBV5-8 to TRBJ1-1, with 8 bases matching TRBD1. CDR1 and CDR2 from the germline V gene are SGHTS and YDEGEE. The CDR3 length is 14 residues. Trimming at V came to 5 bases and at J to 6 bases, leaving 9 bases not matched to a gene. CDR3 sequence (DNA): TGTGCCAGCAGGTTGAGAGGACAGGGAGCTGAAGCTTTCTTT. Its protein product is CASRLRGQGAEAFF.

This clonotype has at least ten counts. The chain has TRBV6-1 and TRBJ1-2; 8 bases are shared with TRBD1. V was clipped by 7 bases and J by 3 bases; unmatched bases: 10. CDR1 MNHNS and CDR2 SASEGT come from the germline V gene. This CDR3 is built from 15 residues. The CDR3 here is CASKVRGLQDYGYTF. The CDR3 bases are TGTGCCAGCAAAGTCAGGGGGCTCCAGGACTATGGCTACACCTTC.

This clonotype was picked up many times. The chain has TRBV30 and TRBJ1-1; perhaps TRBD1 as D (5 bases). The germline V and J ends were trimmed by 4 bases and 0 bases, with 9 bases remaining between them. Germline values: CDR1 GTSNPN, CDR2 SVGIG (reference sequence). The CDR3 totals 13 residues. As DNA, the CDR3 is TGTGCCTGGACAGGGTTAGTGAACACTGAAGCTTTCTTT. It codes for CAWTGLVNTEAFF.

The sample holds a few counts of this clonotype. The chain links TRBV14 to TRBJ1-2, with unresolved D. Trimming shortened V by 0 bases and J by 4 bases, and 6 bases separated the two germline ends. The germline V gene encodes CDR1 SGHDN and CDR2 FVKESK. This CDR3 contains 13 residues. CDR3 in amino acids: CASSQEHSYGYTF. The CDR3 DNA sequence: TGTGCCAGCAGCCAAGAACACTCCTATGGCTACACCTTC.

The chain uses TRBV27 and TRBJ2-5; 12 positions match TRBD2. The germline CDR1 and CDR2 sequences are MNHEY and SMNVEV (reference sequence). V shed 3 bases, J shed 7 bases, and the junction held 6 bases outside the gene matches. The CDR3 totals 15 residues. The CDR3 loop is CASSLASGRAGTQYF. The CDR3 DNA reads TGTGCCAGCAGTTTGGCTAGCGGGAGGGCCGGGACCCAGTACTTC.

At least ten counts were recorded for this clonotype. J is TRBJ2-7 and V is TRBV11-2; perhaps TRBD1 as D (6 bases). This CDR3 spans 14 amino acids. V lost 1 base, J lost 5 bases, and 12 bases lay in between. Germline values: CDR1 SGHAT, CDR2 FQNNGV. Written as DNA, the CDR3 is TGTGCCAGCAGCTTAGGGCAGGGGTTCCACGAGCAGTACTTC. This translates into CASSLGQGFHEQYF.

In this sample, this clonotype turned up many times. The V and J genes are TRBV2 and TRBJ2-7; D is ambiguous. Trimming removed 6 bases at V and 1 base at J, with 13 bases between. This CDR3 contains 14 residues. From germline, CDR1 is SNHLY and CDR2 FYNNEI. This CDR3 is CASSASRGSYEQYF. The CDR3 DNA follows: TGTGCCAGCAGCGCCTCGAGAGGTTCCTACGAGCAGTACTTC.

This clonotype was found many times. This sequence joins TRBV2 and TRBJ1-5; the D is unclear. The CDR3 sequence is 14 residues long. Germline V CDR1 and CDR2: SNHLY, FYNNEI. V was clipped by 6 bases and J by 1 base, with 10 bases between them. The CDR3 sequence: CASRYGRSNQPQHF. The DNA for the CDR3 is TGTGCCAGCAGATACGGACGGAGCAATCAGCCCCAGCATTTT.

In this sample, this clonotype turned up many times. This chain connects TRBV20-1 to TRBJ2-7; D may match TRBD1 or TRBD2 (6 bases each). The CDR3 is 12 amino acids. CDR1 is DFQATT and CDR2 is SNEGSKA in the germline V gene (reference sequence). With 7 bases removed from V and 6 bases from J, the gap between germline ends came to 16 bases. The CDR3 nucleotides are TGCAGTGGAAAGGGGGGTCGCGGCGAGCAGTACTTC. Its protein is CSGKGGRGEQYF.

The chain recombines TRBV14 with TRBJ2-7; D possibly corresponds to TRBD2 (6 bases). Germline V gene lookup returns CDR1 SGHDN and CDR2 FVKESK. The CDR3 contains 16 residues. The V and J ends lost 1 base and 3 bases respectively, with 16 bases between them. CDR3 sequence reads: CASSQAERTTSYEQYF. CDR3 bases: TGTGCCAGCAGCCAAGCTGAGAGGACTACCAGCTACGAGCAGTACTTC.

The V gene is TRBV27, the J gene TRBJ1-1; D might be TRBD1 (5 bases). The CDR3 has 16 amino acids. The germline V and J ends were trimmed by 0 bases and 5 bases, with 16 bases remaining between them. Germline V gives CDR1 MNHEY, CDR2 SMNVEV (reference sequence). The chain's CDR3 is CASSLSMRQGRTEAFF. In DNA form, the CDR3 reads TGTGCCAGCAGTTTATCGATGCGTCAGGGACGAACTGAAGCTTTCTTT.

At least ten counts were recorded for this clonotype. The chain is built from TRBV10-1 and TRBJ1-3, with no clear D. Trimming stripped 5 bases from V and 0 bases from J, with 8 bases between. This CDR3 is built from 14 residues. The germline CDR1 and CDR2 sequences are WNHNN and SYGVQD (reference sequence). The CDR3 protein is CASSPGNSGNTIYF. As DNA, the CDR3 is TGCGCCAGCAGTCCGGGGAACTCTGGAAACACCATATATTTT.

This clonotype was observed at least ten times. The rearrangement links TRBV15 to TRBJ1-3; 7 nucleotides line up with TRBD1. Unmatched junction bases numbered 11, after V lost 5 bases and J lost 1 base. The CDR3 has 17 amino acids. Germline V gene lookup returns CDR1 LNHNV and CDR2 YYDKDF (reference sequence). CDR3: CATSGRDSIASGNTIYF. Here the CDR3 DNA reads TGTGCCACCAGCGGCCGGGACAGCATCGCTTCTGGAAACACCATATATTTT.

There are many counts of this clonotype. The V and J genes are TRBV20-1 and TRBJ2-5; D is unclear. Looked up from germline, CDR1 is DFQATT and CDR2 is SNEGSKA (reference sequence). CDR3 length: 14 residues. V shed 0 bases and J shed 4 bases, with 12 bases lying between them. CDR3 coding DNA: TGCAGTGCTAGAGACTCCTACGTGGGAGAGACCCAGTACTTC. It is translated as CSARDSYVGETQYF.

The chain has TRBV4-1 and TRBJ2-2; D may be TRBD1 or TRBD2 (6 bases each). The V gene lost 4 bases and the J gene lost 6 bases, with 18 bases spanning the gap. The CDR3 has 16 amino acids. Germline V gives CDR1 MGHRA, CDR2 YSYEKL. The CDR3 coding sequence is TGCGCCAGCAGCCTCAGACTAGGGGGGTTAGCCGGGGAGCTGTTTTTT. Its protein product is CASSLRLGGLAGELFF.

This rearrangement joins TRBV6-1 to TRBJ2-5, with D possibly being TRBD1 (6 bases). The germline CDR1 and CDR2 sequences are MNHNS and SASEGT. Between the trimmed V and J ends, which lost 2 bases and 5 bases, there was a span of 18 bases. This CDR3 has 16 residues. DNA for the CDR3: TGTGCCAGCAGTGAACAGCTACAGGGTAAATTGGAGACCCAGTACTTC. It specifies CASSEQLQGKLETQYF.

This clonotype was seen more than once but under ten times. The V and J genes are TRBV30 and TRBJ2-4, with D tentatively TRBD1 (6 bases). V gave up 3 bases and J gave up 1 base, with 22 bases separating them. The CDR3 contains 18 residues. Germline CDR1 and CDR2: GTSNPN and SVGIG (reference sequence). CDR3 protein: CAWREQGLSIVAKNIQYF. The CDR3 nucleotides are TGTGCCTGGAGGGAACAGGGTCTAAGCATAGTGGCCAAAAACATTCAGTACTTC.

This clonotype was seen ten or more times. This rearrangement joins TRBV10-3 to TRBJ1-5, with D possibly being TRBD1 (5 bases). Trimming removed 4 bases at V and 4 bases at J, with 11 bases between. Per germline, CDR1 ENHRY and CDR2 SYGVKD. The CDR3 has 14 amino acids. The DNA for the CDR3 is TGTGCCATCAGTGCCGGCAGGGAAAATCAGCCCCAGCATTTT. This translates into CAISAGRENQPQHF.

The chain has TRBV11-2 and TRBJ2-2; perhaps TRBD2 as D (5 bases). Trimming removed 0 bases from V and 2 bases from J, with 10 bases in between. CDR3 length: 16 residues. Germline CDR1 is SGHAT and CDR2 is FQNNGV. The CDR3 loop reads CASSLDLAVNTGELFF. In DNA, the CDR3 is TGTGCCAGCAGCTTAGACCTAGCTGTTAACACCGGGGAGCTGTTTTTT.

This clonotype was picked up many times. This sequence joins TRBV7-2 and TRBJ2-7, with D perhaps TRBD1 (6 bases). The CDR3 runs 14 residues. Germline CDR1 SGHTA, CDR2 FQGNSA. V was pared by 5 bases and J by 1 base, with 12 bases between. CDR3: CASSQLGASYEQYF. DNA of the CDR3: TGTGCCAGCAGCCAACTGGGGGCTTCCTACGAGCAGTACTTC.

This clonotype was observed many times. V gene TRBV5-1 combines with J gene TRBJ2-7; D is perhaps TRBD2 (6 bases). This CDR3 contains 14 residues. The V and J ends lost 10 bases and 2 bases respectively, with 19 bases between them. Germline values: CDR1 SGHRS, CDR2 YFSETQ. CDR3 amino acids: CAVRRDSATYEQYF. CDR3 coding DNA: TGCGCCGTAAGACGGGACTCCGCAACCTACGAGCAGTACTTC.

This clonotype showed up many times. V gene TRBV15 combines with J gene TRBJ2-7, with D possibly matching TRBD1 (6 bases). Trimming stripped 4 bases from V and 0 bases from J, with 16 bases between. The germline CDR1 and CDR2 sequences are LNHNV and YYDKDF (reference sequence). The CDR3 sequence is 16 residues long. The CDR3 coding sequence is TGTGCCACCAGCAATAGGGGACAAGTAAGCTCCTACGAGCAGTACTTC. As protein: CATSNRGQVSSYEQYF.

This clonotype was observed many times. The chain carries TRBV28 and TRBJ2-5, with D uncertain. Germline V gives CDR1 MDHEN, CDR2 SYDVKM. V was cut by 0 bases and J by 2 bases, with 7 bases left in between. The CDR3 extends over 14 amino acids. The CDR3 nucleotides read TGTGCCAGCAGTTTATGGGAACATCAAGAGACCCAGTACTTC. It translates to CASSLWEHQETQYF.